This is a list of T cell receptor beta chains from one sample in a study of cytomegalovirus exposure and HLA in healthy donors. TCRdb keeps only in-frame clones here, not all; method: immunoSEQ multiplex PCR. This table has 150,000 to 200,000 clones, approximately 85% appearing once. Sequenced input: PBMCs. The receptors were gathered from a woman aged 50 to 65 in good health and CMV-seronegative. Both conserved end residues are part of each CDR3. Fields, in order: J gene, D gene, V gene, CDR3 DNA, CDR3 protein. The D gene is left open where the match is weak.

TRBJ1-2 - TRBV15 TGTGCCACCAGCCCTCAGTTAGACATCTATGGCTACACCTTC CATSPQLDIYGYTF
TRBJ2-7 TRBD2 TRBV6-5 TGTGCCAGCAGTTACGGTAGCGGGAGTTACGAGCAGTACTTC CASSYGSGSYEQYF
TRBJ2-7 TRBD1 TRBV19 TGTGCCAGTAGTATGAGGACAGGACCCTACGAGCAGTACTTC CASSMRTGPYEQYF
TRBJ1-1 TRBD1 TRBV25-1 TGTGCCAGCAGTGATTTAGACAGGGGGAGGGCTGAAGCTTTCTTT CASSDLDRGRAEAFF
TRBJ2-7 - TRBV27 TGTGCCAGCAGTTTCACCAGAACCTACGAGCAGTACTTC CASSFTRTYEQYF
TRBJ2-3 TRBD2 TRBV11-2 TGTGCCAGCAGCTTAGCTAGCGGGGGCACAGATACGCAGTATTTT CASSLASGGTDTQYF
TRBJ2-3 - TRBV27 TGTGCCAGCTCCCGGGAGATCGCAGATACGCAGTATTTT CASSREIADTQYF
TRBJ2-7 - TRBV21-1 TGTGCCAGCAGCAAAGCGCCTAGCGGGAGGGCCAACGAGCAGTACTTC CASSKAPSGRANEQYF
TRBJ2-1 TRBD1 TRBV6-5 TGTGCCAGCAGTCCGGGGACAGGGGCTAGCGGGCAGTTCTTC CASSPGTGASGQFF
TRBJ2-5 TRBD2 TRBV5-1 TGCGCCAGCAGCTTCGGTAGCGGGAGGGCCGGAGAGACCCAGTACTTC CASSFGSGRAGETQYF
TRBJ2-7 - TRBV7-9 TGTGCCAGCAGCTTAGCCTCGCGCGGCTACGAGCAGTACTTC CASSLASRGYEQYF